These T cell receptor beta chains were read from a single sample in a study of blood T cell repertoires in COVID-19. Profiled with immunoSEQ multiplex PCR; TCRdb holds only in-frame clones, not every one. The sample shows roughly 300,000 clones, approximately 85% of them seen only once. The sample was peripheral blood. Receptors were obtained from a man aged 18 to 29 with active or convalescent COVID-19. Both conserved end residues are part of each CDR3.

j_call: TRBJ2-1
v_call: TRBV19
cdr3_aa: CASGTSGGPYNEQFF

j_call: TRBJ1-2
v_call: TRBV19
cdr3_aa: CASSSGPEIYGYTF

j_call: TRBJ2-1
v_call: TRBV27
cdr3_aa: CASSLEGLNEQFF

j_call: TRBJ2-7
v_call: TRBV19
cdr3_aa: CASSPGQNYEQYF

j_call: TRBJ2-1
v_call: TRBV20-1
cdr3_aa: CSASGTSSYNEQFF

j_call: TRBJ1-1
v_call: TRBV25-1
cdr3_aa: CASSDIGGSTAFF

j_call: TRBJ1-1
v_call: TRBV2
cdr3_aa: CASTWDREVSEAFF

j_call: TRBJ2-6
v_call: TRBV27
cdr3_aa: CASRPNDRLPSGANVLTF

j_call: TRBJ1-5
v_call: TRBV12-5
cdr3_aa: CASCRGRQPQHF

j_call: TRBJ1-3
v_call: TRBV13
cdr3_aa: CASSLGRSSSGNTIYF

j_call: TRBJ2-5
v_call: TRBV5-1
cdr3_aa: CASSLTGSETQYF

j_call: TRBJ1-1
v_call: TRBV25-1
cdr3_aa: CAITDSRAFF

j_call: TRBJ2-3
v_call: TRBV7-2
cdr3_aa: CASSPRTAKDTQYF

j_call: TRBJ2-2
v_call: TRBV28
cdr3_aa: CASTAANTGELFF

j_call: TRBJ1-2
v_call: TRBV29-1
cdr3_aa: CSVGQGNGYTF

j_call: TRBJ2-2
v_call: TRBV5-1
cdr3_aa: CASSLAGGGYTGELFF

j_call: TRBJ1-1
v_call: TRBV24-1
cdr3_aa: CATSDRPSVNTEAFF

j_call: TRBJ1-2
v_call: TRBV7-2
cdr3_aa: CASSSGLQGVYGYTF

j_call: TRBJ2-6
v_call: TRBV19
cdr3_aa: CASRRGQGEAGANVLTF

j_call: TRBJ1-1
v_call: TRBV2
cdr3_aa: CASKTGGVFSEAFF

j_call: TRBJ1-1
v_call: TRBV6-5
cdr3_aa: CASSPRGLNTEAFF

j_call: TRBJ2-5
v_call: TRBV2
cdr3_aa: CASMRGGGETQYF

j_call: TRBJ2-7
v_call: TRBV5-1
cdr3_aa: CASSSRGVYEQYF

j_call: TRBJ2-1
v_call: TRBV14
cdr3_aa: CASSLPLYNEQFF

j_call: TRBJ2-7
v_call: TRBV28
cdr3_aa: CASSSAAGFSYEQYF

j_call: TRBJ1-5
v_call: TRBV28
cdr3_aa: CASSTGLFNQPQHF

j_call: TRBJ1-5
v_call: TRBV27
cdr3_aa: CASRLRGFRQPQHF

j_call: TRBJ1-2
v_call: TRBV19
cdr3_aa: CATQTGPNYGYTF

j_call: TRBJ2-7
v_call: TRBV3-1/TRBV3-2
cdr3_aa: CASSHETGVREQYF

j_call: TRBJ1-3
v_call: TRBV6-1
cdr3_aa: CASSEGWGGTGNTIYF

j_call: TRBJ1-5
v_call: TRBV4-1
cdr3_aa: CASSQVTGGAKQPQHF

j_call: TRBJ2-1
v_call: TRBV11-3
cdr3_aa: CASSLEFRSSYNEQFF

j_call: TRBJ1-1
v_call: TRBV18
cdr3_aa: CASSPGDGTNTEAFF

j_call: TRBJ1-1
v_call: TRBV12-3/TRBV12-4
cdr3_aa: CASRAGTGEGAFF

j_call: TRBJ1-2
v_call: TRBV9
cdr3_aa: CASSAGWDRGVADGYTF

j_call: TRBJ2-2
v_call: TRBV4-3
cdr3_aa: CASSQDGQQIDIFTGELFF

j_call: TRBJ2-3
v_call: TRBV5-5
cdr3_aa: CASSFGQGIGTDTQYF

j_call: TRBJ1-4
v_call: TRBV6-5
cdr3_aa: CASRPRVGEKLFF

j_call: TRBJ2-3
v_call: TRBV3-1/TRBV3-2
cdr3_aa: CASSRGSGGASDTQYF

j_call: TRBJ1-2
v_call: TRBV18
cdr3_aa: CASAPSRVVYEGYTF

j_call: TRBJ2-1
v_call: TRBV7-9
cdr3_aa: CASSIKPGLAKDEQFF

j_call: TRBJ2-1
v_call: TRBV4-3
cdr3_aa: CASSRDRDNNEQFF

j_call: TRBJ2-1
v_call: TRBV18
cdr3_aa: CASSLGANEQFF

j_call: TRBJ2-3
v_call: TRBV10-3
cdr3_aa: CAISGSGGGNTDTQYF

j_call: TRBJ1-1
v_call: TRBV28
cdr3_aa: CASSLHAGAQMNTEAFF

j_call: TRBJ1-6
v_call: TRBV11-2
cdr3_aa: CASSHRGSPLHF

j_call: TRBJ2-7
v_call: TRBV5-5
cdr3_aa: CASSRDLGQGYSEQYF

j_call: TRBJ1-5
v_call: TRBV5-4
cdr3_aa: CASSHYKGAYNQPQHF

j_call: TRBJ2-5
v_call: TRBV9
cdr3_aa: CASSPDRAQETQYF

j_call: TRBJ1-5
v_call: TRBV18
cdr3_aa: CASSPGGQEKHF

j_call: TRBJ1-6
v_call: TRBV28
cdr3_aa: CASSWTGPDLNSPLHF

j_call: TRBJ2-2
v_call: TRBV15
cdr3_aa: CATSITGYTGELFF

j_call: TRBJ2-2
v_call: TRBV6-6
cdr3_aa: CASSHRNIVLGGGGPGELFF

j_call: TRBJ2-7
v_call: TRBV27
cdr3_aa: CASSPDTRLTYEQYF

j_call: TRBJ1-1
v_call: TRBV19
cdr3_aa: CASSIRGGQGAFF

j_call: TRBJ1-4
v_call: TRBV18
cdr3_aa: CASSPLRAERGNEKLFF

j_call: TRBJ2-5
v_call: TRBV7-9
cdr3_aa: CASSLLGRLKTQYF

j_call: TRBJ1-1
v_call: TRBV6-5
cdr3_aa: CASSYSDRENTEAFF

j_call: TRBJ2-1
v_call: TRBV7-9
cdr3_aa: CASSLEQGHNNEQFF